Below, one T cell receptor (beta chain) is given with its context. Its antigen is not known. The authors ran the immunoSEQ assay, v3.0, at survey level. The data were produced by immunoSEQ multiplex PCR, yet TCRdb's version contains in-frame clones alone and is incomplete. The repertoire holds tens of thousands of clones, with roughly 84% as singletons. The V end was cut by 4 bases, the J end by 10 bases, with 17 bases between. This CDR3 contains 13 residues. The germline CDR1 and CDR2 sequences are SGHRS and YFSETQ. The sample belongs to a study of long-term antiretroviral therapy in people with HIV. Study at large: In the earliest collections, sampling predates the 2015 immediate-ART recommendation by about a decade.

Findings and limits, study-wide: Data on ART adherence, viral resistance or therapy changes were unavailable. Upon ART, diversity increased but remained lower than transplant donor controls. Clonal expansions arising prior to ART prevailed in the repertoire at every time point.

The input for sequencing was unsorted PBMCs, taken approximately 4.8 years after starting antiretroviral therapy. The rearrangement links TRBV5-1 to TRBJ1-1; D is possibly TRBD1 (6 bases). This TCR came from a man in his forties with HIV. The CDR3 region is CASSPQGQGPAFF. CDR3 nucleotide sequence: TGCGCCAGCAGCCCTCAGGGGCAGGGACCAGCTTTCTTT.